The 4 T cell receptor beta chains given below trace back to one sample, sequenced in a study of blood T cell repertoires in COVID-19. Method: immunoSEQ multiplex PCR; TCRdb's copy keeps in-frame clones and lacks some. This table holds around 23,000 clones, about two thirds found once. Sample: peripheral blood. All receptors come from an elderly woman with acute or convalescent COVID-19.

This clone was picked up a small number of times. V is TRBV28 and J is TRBJ2-5, with 12 positions matching TRBD2. The CDR3 loop spans 15 amino acids. V lost 7 bases to trimming and J lost 4 bases; unmatched junction nucleotides: 7. The germline V gene has CDR1 MDHEN and CDR2 SYDVKM. In nucleotides, the CDR3 is TGTGCCAGCACCAGTCTAGCGGGAGGGGGAGAGACCCAGTACTTC. Translation: CASTSLAGGGETQYF.

The V gene is TRBV9, the J gene TRBJ2-1, with D hard to call. Germline assignment: CDR1 SGDLS and CDR2 YYNGEE. The CDR3 extends over 14 amino acids. Trimming removed 0 bases from V and 7 bases from J, with 11 bases in between. CDR3 sequence (DNA): TGTGCCAGCAGCGTAGCTTGGGCTGAGAATGAGCAGTTCTTC. Its protein product is CASSVAWAENEQFF.

This chain joins TRBV5-1 and TRBJ1-1; no clear D gene. Germline values: CDR1 SGHRS, CDR2 YFSETQ. This CDR3 spans 15 amino acids. V lost 4 bases and J 1 base, leaving 14 bases between the germline ends. DNA of the CDR3: TGCGCCAGCAGCCGAGCCTCCAGAGGGAACACTGAAGCTTTCTTT. Residues: CASSRASRGNTEAFF.

This clone was seen a handful of times. The chain carries TRBV20-1 and TRBJ1-5, with 9 nucleotides matching TRBD1. The CDR3 is made up of 14 amino acids. Germline V gene sequence: CDR1 DFQATT, CDR2 SNEGSKA (reference sequence). The V gene end was trimmed by 3 bases and the J gene end by 5 bases; junction bases not matched to a gene: 5. CDR3 residues: CSASWDRDDQPQHF. The CDR3 DNA reads as TGCAGTGCTAGTTGGGACAGGGATGATCAGCCCCAGCATTTT.